Listed below are T cell receptor beta chains from one sample, sequenced in a study of T cell repertoires in ileal Crohn's disease. The protocol was immunoSEQ multiplex PCR, while the TCRdb copy is restricted to in-frame clones and leaves out a portion. Of 55,000 to 65,000 clones in the sample, about 89% were seen once. The sequenced sample was ileal tissue. The source of these receptors is an adult with Crohn's disease. Each CDR3 is given with its conserved first and last residue. Each record gives: clone size, D gene, V gene, CDR3 length, J gene, CDR3 DNA, CDR3 protein. D genes are given only for firm matches. The listing skips clone size in some rows; elsewhere it reads once, few, many or a size class.

clone_size: -; d_call: -; v_call: TRBV30; cdr3_length: 15; j_call: TRBJ1-1; cdr3_nt: TGTGCCTGGAGCCTAACCTTCCGATCCAACACTGAAGCTTTCTTT; cdr3_aa: CAWSLTFRSNTEAFF
clone_size: -; d_call: -; v_call: TRBV6-1; cdr3_length: 14; j_call: TRBJ1-2; cdr3_nt: TGTGCCAGCAGTGAATTGGGGGGGTACTATGGCTACACCTTC; cdr3_aa: CASSELGGYYGYTF
clone_size: once; d_call: -; v_call: TRBV18; cdr3_length: 14; j_call: TRBJ1-2; cdr3_nt: TGTGCCAGCTCACCTCAGGACAGTAACTATGGCTACACCTTC; cdr3_aa: CASSPQDSNYGYTF
clone_size: -; d_call: -; v_call: TRBV11-2; cdr3_length: 13; j_call: TRBJ1-1; cdr3_nt: TGTGCCAGCAGCGCACAGGTGAACACTGAAGCTTTCTTT; cdr3_aa: CASSAQVNTEAFF
clone_size: -; d_call: TRBD2; v_call: TRBV5-1; cdr3_length: 16; j_call: TRBJ2-5; cdr3_nt: TGCGCCAGCAGCTCCGGACTAGCGGGGACACAAGAGACCCAGTACTTC; cdr3_aa: CASSSGLAGTQETQYF
clone_size: -; d_call: TRBD2; v_call: TRBV6-4; cdr3_length: 16; j_call: TRBJ2-3; cdr3_nt: TGTGCCAGCAGTGACTCGACTAGCGGGAGCACAGATACGCAGTATTTT; cdr3_aa: CASSDSTSGSTDTQYF
clone_size: -; d_call: TRBD1; v_call: TRBV5-1; cdr3_length: 15; j_call: TRBJ2-7; cdr3_nt: TGCGCCAGCAGCTGGGGGACAGGGCTCGACTACGAGCAGTACTTC; cdr3_aa: CASSWGTGLDYEQYF
clone_size: -; d_call: -; v_call: TRBV5-6; cdr3_length: 14; j_call: TRBJ2-2; cdr3_nt: TGTGCCAGCAGCTTGGTCGGGGGAACCGGGGAGCTGTTTTTT; cdr3_aa: CASSLVGGTGELFF
clone_size: -; d_call: -; v_call: TRBV11-1; cdr3_length: 14; j_call: TRBJ2-3; cdr3_nt: TGTGCCAGCAGCGGGACTTTTCGCACAGATACGCAGTATTTT; cdr3_aa: CASSGTFRTDTQYF
clone_size: -; d_call: -; v_call: TRBV5-1; cdr3_length: 13; j_call: TRBJ2-7; cdr3_nt: TGCGCCAGCATTGCTCGGGTCGGGGGCGAGCAGTACTTC; cdr3_aa: CASIARVGGEQYF